What follows is one T cell receptor beta chain and its context. The antigen is not known. This entry comes from a study of T cell responses to AZD1222 COVID-19 vaccine. Notes on the study in general: None of the repertoires were sampled until the peak T cell response had passed. Spike-specific TCR breadth rose after two AZD1222 doses, and depth rose as well.

The CDR3 length is 14 residues. V gave up 0 bases and J gave up 1 base, with 6 bases separating them. CDR1 is LNHNV and CDR2 is YYDKDF in the germline V gene (reference sequence). Clones were read by immunoSEQ multiplex PCR, and TCRdb kept only the in-frame ones, dropping some. The sample lists about 120,000 clones; around 89% were seen once. Material: peripheral blood, obtained 28 days after the second AZD1222 dose. The TCR sequence derives from an adult who received the AZD1222 COVID-19 vaccine. V usage is TRBV15 and J usage is TRBJ1-1; the D is unclear. CDR3 loop: CATSRELQNTEAFF. The CDR3, as DNA: TGTGCCACCAGCAGAGAGCTGCAGAACACTGAAGCTTTCTTT.